This T cell receptor (beta chain) is drawn from a study of radiation and T cells in renal cell carcinoma. Regarding time point: baseline pretreatment blood. Treatment given: 15 Gy SBRT to primary tumor, nephrectomy 4 weeks later. Sequenced by immunoSEQ multiplex PCR; TCRdb stores in-frame clones only, minus some. This table has about 49,000 clones, around 83% appearing once. Germline assignment: CDR1 MDHEN and CDR2 SYDVKM. V shed 6 bases, J shed 3 bases, and the junction held 10 bases outside the gene matches. This CDR3 region has 16 residues. The sample in question was blood, obtained from a patient whose treatment included radiotherapy and nephrectomy. The sequence derives from a woman in her seventies with renal cell carcinoma. The rearrangement uses TRBV28 and TRBJ2-7; 11 nucleotides match TRBD2. DNA for the CDR3: TGTGCCAGCAGCACGCAGACTAGCGGGATACACTACGAGCAGTACTTC. Protein: CASSTQTSGIHYEQYF.